Sequencing of this T cell receptor (beta chain) was carried out in a study of T-cell reconstitution after alpha-beta-depleted transplantation in children. Preparing the TCRbeta library involved the use of unique molecular identifiers. TCRdb called the PCR reads again in MiXCR, with one record for every CDR3 protein. This sample carries fewer than 1 million distinct CDR3 sequences, roughly 15% of them seen once, and the ten largest clones take roughly 5%. With regard to this clonotype: No antigen is known for it.

The CDR3 loop spans 16 amino acids. Germline V lookup: CDR1 SGHTA, CDR2 FQGTGA. The V and J ends lost 0 bases and 7 bases respectively, with 16 bases between them. Study-wide results and caveats: Expanded graft clones, several hundred of them, were reportedly the source of alpha-beta T cells about two months after transplant. TCRbeta diversity was high at day 60 in some patients (a result of surviving recipient T cells and thymic progenitors).

The clonotype was recovered from a male patient younger than 18 who had a stem cell transplant for acute lymphoblastic leukemia, so the T cells may come from the graft donor. V gene TRBV7-3 combines with J gene TRBJ1-3, with a possible D match to TRBD1 (5 bases). Sample: PBMCs, mostly from graft donor cells, taken 360 days after TCRalphabeta/CD19-depleted stem cell transplant. In nucleotides, the CDR3 is TGTGCCAGCAGCTTAACGGGTTCGACAGTCGGGAACACCATATATTTT. Translating gives CASSLTGSTVGNTIYF.